This T cell receptor beta chain is drawn from a study of blood T cell repertoires in COVID-19. Living in about two dozen US areas, the participants were between roughly 18 and 90 years of age. Libraries were prepared by immunoSEQ multiplex PCR; TCRdb keeps only in-frame clonotypes and omits some of them. The sample consists of 150,000 or so clones, over 75% of them appearing once. Sequenced: PBMCs or T cells enriched from blood (not recorded which). The sequence was obtained from a human donor with acute COVID-19. The donor label of this sample is uncertain.

CDR3 DNA sequence: TGTGCCAGCAGCCCCGGACAGGCTATAAACTATGGCTACACCTTC. This translates into CASSPGQAINYGYTF. The chain links TRBV5-6 to TRBJ1-2; 7 bases line up with TRBD1. V shed 4 bases and J 2 bases; nucleotides not matched to a gene: 8. This CDR3 is built from 15 residues. Germline CDR1 is SGHDT and CDR2 is YYEEEE.